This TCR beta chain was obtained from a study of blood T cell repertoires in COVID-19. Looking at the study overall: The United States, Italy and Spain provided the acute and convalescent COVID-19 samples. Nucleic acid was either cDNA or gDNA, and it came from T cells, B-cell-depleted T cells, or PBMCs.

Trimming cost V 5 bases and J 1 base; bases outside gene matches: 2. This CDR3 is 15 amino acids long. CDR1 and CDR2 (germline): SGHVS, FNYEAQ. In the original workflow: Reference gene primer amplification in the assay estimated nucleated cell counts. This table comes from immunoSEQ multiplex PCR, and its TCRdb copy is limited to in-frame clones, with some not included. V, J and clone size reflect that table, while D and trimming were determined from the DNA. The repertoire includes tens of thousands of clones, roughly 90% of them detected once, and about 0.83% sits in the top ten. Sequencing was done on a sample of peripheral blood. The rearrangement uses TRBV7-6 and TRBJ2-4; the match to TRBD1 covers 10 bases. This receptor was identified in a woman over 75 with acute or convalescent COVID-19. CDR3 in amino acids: CASSPGQGAKNIQYF. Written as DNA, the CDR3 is TGTGCCAGCAGCCCGGGACAGGGGGCCAAAAACATTCAGTACTTC.